These 18 T cell receptor beta chains were sequenced from one sample in a study of CD8+ T cells in alopecia areata. Stated treatment: oral pan-JAK inhibitor, 5-10 mg twice daily. Extraction and reverse transcription of RNA yielded cDNA as the sequencing template. Method: immunoSEQ multiplex PCR; TCRdb's copy keeps in-frame clones and lacks some. Here the sample spans some 100,000 clones, 58% being singletons. Specimen: CD8+ T cells sorted from blood, collected at week 4, from a patient treated with tofacitinib. The receptors originated from a human donor with alopecia areata.

The chain links TRBV5-4 to TRBJ1-4; TRBD1 matches at 8 bases. The CDR3 runs 15 residues. J was trimmed by 6 bases and V by 4 bases; bases with no gene match: 8. Germline V gene sequence: CDR1 SGHNT, CDR2 YYREEE (reference sequence). CDR3 protein: CASSPGRGRDEKLFF. Written as DNA, the CDR3 is TGTGCCAGCAGCCCGGGCAGGGGGCGCGATGAAAAACTGTTTTTT.

The V gene is TRBV2, the J gene TRBJ2-2; D is uncertain. Looked up from germline, CDR1 is SNHLY and CDR2 is FYNNEI. The CDR3 spans 15 residues. Trimming left V 7 bases short and J 0 bases short, with 12 bases between. DNA for the CDR3: TGTGCCAGCATATCCGGAGCCACGAACACCGGGGAGCTGTTTTTT. Protein: CASISGATNTGELFF.

V is TRBV5-4 and J is TRBJ2-2; the D is unclear. Germline lookup yields CDR1 SGHNT and CDR2 YYREEE (reference sequence). The CDR3 length is 15 residues. Trimming took 1 base from V and 0 from J, leaving 7 bases between them. The CDR3, as DNA: TGTGCCAGCAGCTTGTTCGGCGCGAACACCGGGGAGCTGTTTTTT. Residues: CASSLFGANTGELFF.

The CDR3 here is CAWEALAGGSEGAQYF. The CDR3, as DNA: TGTGCCTGGGAAGCCCTAGCGGGGGGATCGGAAGGGGCCCAGTACTTC. V and J are TRBV30 and TRBJ2-5; 11 bases align to TRBD2. This CDR3 comprises 16 residues. Trimming took 5 bases from V and 9 from J; bases not matched to a gene: 17. The germline CDR1 and CDR2 sequences are GTSNPN and SVGIG (reference sequence).

The CDR3: CASSPVGMSDYYTF. In nucleotides, the CDR3 is TGTGCCAGCAGCCCCGTCGGGATGTCCGACTACTACACCTTC. This rearrangement joins TRBV7-3 to TRBJ1-2; D is ambiguous. With 5 bases removed from V and 10 bases from J, the gap between germline ends came to 20 bases. The CDR3 has 14 amino acids. Germline loops: CDR1 SGHTA, CDR2 FQGTGA.

This clone was counted between two and nine times. J is TRBJ1-1 and V is TRBV30; a possible D gene is TRBD1 (6 bases). Germline CDR1 is GTSNPN and CDR2 is SVGIG (reference sequence). This CDR3 has 13 amino acids. V was pared by 2 bases and J by 1 base, with 8 bases between. The CDR3 DNA is TGTGCCTGGAGTCTGACAGGGAACACTGAAGCTTTCTTT. Translation: CAWSLTGNTEAFF.

This clone occurred once. V usage is TRBV6-1 and J usage is TRBJ2-7; no reliable D call. The V gene's germline CDR1 is MNHNS and CDR2 SASEGT. V lost 3 bases, J lost 0 bases, and 9 bases lay in between. CDR3 length: 14 residues. In DNA form, the CDR3 reads TGTGCCAGCAGTGACTTGGGCAGCTCCTACGAGCAGTACTTC. This encodes CASSDLGSSYEQYF.

V and J are TRBV4-2 and TRBJ2-6; D gene ambiguous. Trimming pared 1 base from V and 0 bases from J, leaving 7 bases between. This CDR3 has 16 amino acids. Germline loops: CDR1 LGHNA, CDR2 YNFKEQ. The DNA of the CDR3 is TGTGCCAGCAGCCAAGTAATAGGCTCTGGGGCCAACGTCCTGACTTTC. Amino acids: CASSQVIGSGANVLTF.

In this sample, this clone turned up once. The CDR3 reads CASSDVASYEQYF. Here the CDR3 DNA reads TGTGCCAGCAGTGACGTGGCCTCCTACGAGCAGTACTTC. The rearrangement links TRBV2 to TRBJ2-7, with unresolved D. V gave up 3 bases and J gave up 0 bases, with 6 bases separating them. CDR3 length equals 13 residues. Germline V CDR1 and CDR2: SNHLY, FYNNEI.

This clone was counted a few times. The chain has TRBV29-1 and TRBJ1-2; possible D gene TRBD1, 6 bases. CDR1 is SQVTM and CDR2 is ANQGSEA in the germline V gene. This CDR3 comprises 12 residues. The CDR3 reads CSSLGGLIGYTF. In DNA form, the CDR3 reads TGCTCCTCCTTGGGGGGCCTTATTGGCTACACCTTC.

V is TRBV7-9 and J is TRBJ1-4; D remains unclear. The length of the CDR3 is 14 residues. Germline loops: CDR1 SEHNR, CDR2 FQNEAQ (reference sequence). V lost 5 bases and J lost 3, with 10 bases in between. The CDR3 sequence: CASSGQVANEKLFF. Written as DNA, the CDR3 is TGTGCCAGCAGCGGTCAGGTGGCTAATGAAAAACTGTTTTTT.

V is TRBV27 and J is TRBJ2-5; D is undetermined. V lost 10 bases and J 0 bases, leaving 12 bases between the germline ends. In germline, CDR1 is MNHEY, CDR2 SMNVEV (reference sequence). This CDR3 has 13 amino acids. This CDR3 is CAILVANQETQYF. In DNA, the CDR3 is TGTGCCATCTTAGTTGCGAACCAAGAGACCCAGTACTTC.

The chain uses TRBV27 and TRBJ2-4; D is undetermined. The CDR3 spans 15 residues. Deletions cut 3 bases from V and 2 bases from J, with 11 bases between. Looked up from germline, CDR1 is MNHEY and CDR2 is SMNVEV (reference sequence). CDR3 region: CASSFEQLTKNIQYF. CDR3 in DNA: TGTGCCAGCAGTTTCGAGCAGTTGACCAAAAACATTCAGTACTTC.

V gene TRBV27 combines with J gene TRBJ2-7, with D unresolved. Germline CDR1 is MNHEY and CDR2 is SMNVEV (reference sequence). The CDR3 runs 13 residues. V lost 3 bases, J lost 3 bases, and 9 bases lay in between. The CDR3 DNA reads TGTGCCAGCAGTTTCACGAGCCGCTACGAGCAGTACTTC. Its protein is CASSFTSRYEQYF.

This chain joins TRBV7-8 and TRBJ2-1, with TRBD2 matching over 10 bases. The ends lost 3 bases at V and 4 bases at J; junction bases unmatched: 3. CDR1 is SGHVS and CDR2 is FQNEAQ in the germline V gene. The length of the CDR3 is 15 residues. This chain's CDR3 is CASSFERGGYNEQFF. The CDR3 nucleotides read TGTGCCAGCAGCTTCGAGCGGGGGGGATACAATGAGCAGTTCTTC.

This chain connects TRBV29-1 to TRBJ2-6; D may be TRBD1 or TRBD2 (5 bases each). V was cut by 4 bases and J by 2 bases, with 6 bases left in between. The CDR3 runs to 13 residues. Germline-derived CDR1 and CDR2 are SQVTM and ANQGSEA. CDR3 residues: CSVVGPGANVLTF. In nucleotides, the CDR3 is TGCAGCGTTGTGGGACCTGGGGCCAACGTCCTGACTTTC.

This clone turned up a few times. This sequence joins TRBV11-2 and TRBJ2-5, with D uncertain. CDR1 and CDR2 from the germline V gene are SGHAT and FQNNGV. The CDR3 is 13 residues long. Trimming pared 5 bases from V and 5 bases from J, leaving 12 bases between. This CDR3 reads CASSRETRETQYF. CDR3 DNA: TGTGCCAGCAGCCGCGAGACACGGGAGACCCAGTACTTC.

The V gene is TRBV13, the J gene TRBJ1-1, with 7 bases fitting TRBD1. CDR1 PRHDT and CDR2 FYEKMQ come from the germline V gene (reference sequence). The CDR3 has 14 amino acids. V dropped 4 bases and J dropped 4; count of bases not matched to a gene: 6. CDR3 DNA sequence: TGTGCCAGCAGCTCAAGGGGGCCGGGCACTGAAGCTTTCTTT. It specifies CASSSRGPGTEAFF.